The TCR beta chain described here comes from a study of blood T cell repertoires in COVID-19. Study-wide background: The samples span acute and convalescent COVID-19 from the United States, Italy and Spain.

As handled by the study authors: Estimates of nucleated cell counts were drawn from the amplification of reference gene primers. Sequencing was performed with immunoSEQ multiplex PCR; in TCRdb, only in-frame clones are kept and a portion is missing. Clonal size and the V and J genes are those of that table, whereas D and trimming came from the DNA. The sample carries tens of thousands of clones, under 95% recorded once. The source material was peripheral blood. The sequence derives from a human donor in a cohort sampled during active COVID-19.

CDR3 nucleotide sequence: TGTGCCAGTAGTATAGTAAAGGGGACAGGGGGCAATCAGCCCCAGCATTTT. This encodes CASSIVKGTGGNQPQHF. The chain carries TRBV19 and TRBJ1-5; TRBD1 aligns across 10 bases. J lost 2 bases, V lost 1 base, and 5 bases had no gene match. This CDR3 comprises 17 residues. Germline-derived CDR1 and CDR2 are LNHDA and SQIVND (reference sequence). Combining the CDR3 with reference TRBV19 and TRBJ1-5 gives the whole variable domain DGGITQSPKYLFRKEGQNVTLSCEQNLNHDAMYWYRQDPGQGLRLIYYSQIVNDFQKGDIAEGYSVSREKKESFPLTVTSAQKNPTAFYLCASSIVKGTGGNQPQHFGDGTRLSIL.